This T cell receptor beta chain was identified during a study of regulatory T cells in long-lasting Graves disease. Deletions cut 0 bases from V and 0 bases from J, with 8 bases between. CDR3 length: 14 residues. The germline CDR1 and CDR2 sequences are DFQATT and SNEGSKA (reference sequence). The time point: persistent/refractory GD, antithyroid drugs over 5 years with positive TRAb. PBMC-derived RNA was used for the TCR library. With iRepertoire HTBI primers and Arm-PCR of CDR3 regions, TCR beta libraries were built. TCRdb re-called the multiplex PCR reads with MiXCR, one entry per CDR3 protein. The data contain 400,000 to 500,000 distinct CDR3 sequences, less than 25% of them seen just once; the ten biggest clones take up 7.8%. There are many counts of this clonotype.

The chain combines TRBV20-1 with TRBJ1-1; no firm D call. Material: peripheral blood mononuclear cells (PBMCs), obtained when the disease was refractory, from a patient treated with antithyroid drugs. The receptor's source is a female donor with Graves disease. CDR3 loop: CSARDSVLNTEAFF. The DNA for the CDR3 is TGCAGTGCTAGAGATTCCGTCCTGAACACTGAAGCTTTCTTT.